This TCR beta chain derives from a study of breast tumors, draining lymph nodes, adjacent tissues (dated by TCRdb to about 2016). With respect to the entire study: In breast cancer patients, the study compared the TCR beta repertoires of tumor, adjacent nontumor tissue and axillary lymph nodes. The study aimed to assess the relationships and possible T-cell exchange between tumor, surrounding tissue and draining lymph node repertoires in human breast cancer.

Cut back by 3 bases and 7 bases, the V and J ends lie 10 bases apart. The CDR1 and CDR2 encoded by the germline V gene are SGHAT and FQNNGV. Counted from cysteine to phenylalanine, this CDR3 has 12 amino acids. Of the read, only the CDR3 DNA is kept; its 36 bases are in frame from base 1. Lymph node samples were obtained from the axillary draining lymph nodes of breast cancer patients. This clonotype was counted ten times or more. Its target antigen remains unknown. No base-level quality is on record; no much larger clone is a single base apart. Overall study results and their limits: The data were judged consistent with most tumor T cells deriving from the lymph node and then expanding within tumor tissue. The conclusion that tumor T cells originate in lymph nodes was presented as consistent with a hypothesis rather than as directly demonstrated. T-cell repertoire diversity in tumors was found to be lower than in lymph nodes but higher than in nontumor tissue, and preferential V and J gene usage was observed. The similarity between tumor and nontumor tissue repertoires was significantly greater in luminal-like breast cancer than in basal-like breast cancer.

TCRdb shows the sequencer as Illumina HiSeq 2000. TCR beta chain libraries were generated by multiplex PCR amplification. The amplified TCR beta chain products were analyzed by high-throughput sequencing. TCRdb redid the processing of the public reads, applying fastp at Q25 and MiXCR, and retained in-frame beta chains. Entries that share a CDR3 protein sequence are merged under the most common genes and DNA. This sample lists some 130,000 distinct CDR3 sequences; 15% to 20% were detected once. Roughly 3.5% of the sample lies in the top ten. The sequence came from a female donor with breast cancer. Some clones in this sample may be carry-over from other donors' samples. In this chain, TRBV11-2 is recombined with TRBJ2-7, with the D gene not confidently named. Specimen: axillary lymph node tissue. The nucleotide sequence reads as follows: TGTGCCAGCAGCTTTTTGGCGCGGGAGCAGTACTTC. This codes for CASSFLAREQYF. With the rest looked up from the reference TRBV11-2 and TRBJ2-7 genes rather than sequenced, the full variable domain is EAGVAQSPRYKIIEKRQSVAFWCNPISGHATLYWYQQILGQGPKLLIQFQNNGVVDDSQLPKDRFSAERLKGVDSTLKIQPAKLEDSAVYLCASSFLAREQYFGPGTRLTVT.